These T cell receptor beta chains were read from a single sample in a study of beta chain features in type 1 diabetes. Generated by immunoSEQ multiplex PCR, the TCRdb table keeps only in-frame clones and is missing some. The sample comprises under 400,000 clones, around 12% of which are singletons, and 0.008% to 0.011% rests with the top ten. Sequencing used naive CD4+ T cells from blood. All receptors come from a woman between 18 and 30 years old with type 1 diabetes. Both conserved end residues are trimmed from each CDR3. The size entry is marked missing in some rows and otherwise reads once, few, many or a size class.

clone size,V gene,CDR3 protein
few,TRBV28,ASRPTGGEQY
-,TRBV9,ASSVASGTSTDTQY
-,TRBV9,ASSVGRSSGRGPGELF
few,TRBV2,ASRDRGQSQY
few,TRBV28,ASSLLSGSHEQY
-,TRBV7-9,ASSRRAPYEQY
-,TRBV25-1,ASSEPRVHQPQH
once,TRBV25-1,ASQLAGGDTQY
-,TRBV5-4,ASSSWRASGNNEQF
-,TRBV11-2,ASSLSQGPYEQY
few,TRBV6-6,ASSPPGGPDTQY
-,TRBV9,ASSDRQGGSPLH
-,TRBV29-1,SVVFRYEQY
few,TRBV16,ASSGTGGNTEAF
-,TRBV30,AWSVTSGRGPPTDTQY
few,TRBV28,ASSRTSGRRHEQY
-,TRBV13,ASSLAGDGYT
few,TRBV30,AWSVPGQGAYEQY
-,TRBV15,ATSRDYADLKMGYEQY
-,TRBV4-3,ASSRSAGLAGGQETQY
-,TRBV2,ASRMGNEQF
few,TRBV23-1,ASGPGLAGGYEQY
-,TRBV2,ASSVGGTYEQY
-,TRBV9,ASSVSWRGAYEQY
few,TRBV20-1,SAPGTARQY
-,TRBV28,ATGGGLYNEQF
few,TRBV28,ASSVTGSNEQF
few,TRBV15,ATSRDLGAGANVLT
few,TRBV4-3,ASSQDEVATNEKLF
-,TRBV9,ASSVGLAGGAQY